This TCR beta chain originates from a study of shared clonotypes between healthy human individuals. Study-wide context: Per donor, CD8 memory used one plate, CD8 naive used two, CD4 memory used three and CD4 naive used three.

Researchers divided each subset's genomic DNA evenly across several immunoSEQ plates. Original data processing: Without quality scores, immunoSEQ junctional reads could not be filtered like full-length reads. Assay: immunoSEQ multiplex PCR; the TCRdb copy retains only in-frame clones and omits some. V and J calls and clone size come straight from that table; D and trimming were deduced from the DNA. Counted here are about 1 million clones, roughly 70% occurring once; the ten biggest clones make up approximately 1.5%. V lost 10 bases to trimming and J lost 3 bases; unmatched junction nucleotides: 9. The CDR3 contains 13 residues. Germline V gene lookup returns CDR1 KGHSH and CDR2 LQKENI.

The rearrangement links TRBV18 to TRBJ2-7; 7 nucleotides match TRBD1. The sequence came from a man in his late teens or twenties in good health. The sequencing input was memory CD4+ T cells sorted from blood. Specified subset: CD45RA-negative fraction. The CDR3 loop reads CATSGTDHYEQYF. The CDR3 DNA follows: TGTGCCACCTCCGGGACAGATCACTACGAGCAGTACTTC.